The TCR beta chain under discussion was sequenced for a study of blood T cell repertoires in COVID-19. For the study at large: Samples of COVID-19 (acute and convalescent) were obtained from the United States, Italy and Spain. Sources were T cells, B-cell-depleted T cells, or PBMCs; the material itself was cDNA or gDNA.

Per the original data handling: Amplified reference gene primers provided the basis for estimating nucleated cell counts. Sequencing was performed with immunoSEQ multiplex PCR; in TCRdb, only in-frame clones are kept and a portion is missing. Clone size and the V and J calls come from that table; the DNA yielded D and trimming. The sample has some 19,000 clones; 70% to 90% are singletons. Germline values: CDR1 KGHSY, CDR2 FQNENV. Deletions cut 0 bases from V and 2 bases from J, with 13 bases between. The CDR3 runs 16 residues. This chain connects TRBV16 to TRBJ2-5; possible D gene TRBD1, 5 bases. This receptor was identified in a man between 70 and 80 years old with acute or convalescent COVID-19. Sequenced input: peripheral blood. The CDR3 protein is CASSQSIGAYQETQYF. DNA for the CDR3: TGTGCCAGCAGCCAATCGATTGGGGCCTATCAAGAGACCCAGTACTTC.